The TCR beta chain under discussion was sequenced for a study of monozygotic twins with inflammatory bowel disease. Study-wide points: Patient repertoires may carry noise from differing immunosuppressive treatments. Fewer shared clonotypes with others were found in IBD patients than in healthy twins, especially with disease activity.

This CDR3 region has 12 residues. Germline CDR1 MNHEY, CDR2 SVGEGT. Per TCR library, 3,000 to 4,000 ng of total RNA was used. Reprocessing the 5' RACE reads, TCRdb reports a single entry for every CDR3 protein and omits DNA. This sample contains about 300,000 distinct CDR3 sequences. Details on this clonotype: The target antigen is unknown.

This sequence was found in a human donor with ulcerative colitis or Crohn's disease, or a healthy co-twin of an affected twin (not recorded which). V gene TRBV6-2 or TRBV6-3 combines with J gene TRBJ2-7; TCRdb's D call, TRBD1, is unchecked because there is no DNA. Material: blood. CDR3 residues: CASSPSDRVIGF.